Listed below are T cell receptor beta chains from one sample, sequenced in a study of control samples from healthy donors and cancer patients. Measured with immunoSEQ multiplex PCR; TCRdb has only the in-frame clones, and not every one. Of about 94,000 clones in the sample, 90% were seen once. The sample consisted of blood. The receptors were gathered from a woman under 30 in good health. Each CDR3 is given without its conserved first and last residue. Fields, in order: V gene, CDR3 length, J gene, CDR3 protein.

>TRBV24-1|11|TRBJ2-1
ATTSGGINEQF
>TRBV6-1|12|TRBJ1-1
ASSDGRGNTEAF
>TRBV10-2|13|TRBJ2-6
ASSRGAAGANVLT
>TRBV2|12|TRBJ1-6
ASSEWRVESPLH
>TRBV6-2/TRBV6-3|11|TRBJ2-7
ASSYVPQDEQY
>TRBV19|14|TRBJ1-5
ASSRVDRGTDQPQH
>TRBV9|13|TRBJ1-1
ASSANGVMNTEAF
>TRBV5-1|12|TRBJ2-2
ASSEGGGTGELF
>TRBV5-1|12|TRBJ2-2
ASSLAVNTGELF
>TRBV6-5|12|TRBJ1-6
ASSLQPTGDLLH
>TRBV27|9|TRBJ2-3
ASSLWDTQY
>TRBV6-1|13|TRBJ1-5
ASSEGTGEGQPQH
>TRBV29-1|10|TRBJ2-3
SVDTGTDTQY
>TRBV6-5|11|TRBJ2-2
ASHRQNTGELF
>TRBV2|12|TRBJ1-1
ASSSGQPNTEAF
>TRBV11-3|12|TRBJ1-1
ASSLDGGDTEAF
>TRBV6-6|13|TRBJ2-2
ASSYGPPRAGELF
>TRBV19|13|TRBJ1-1
ASSLSPGHYTEAF
>TRBV9|12|TRBJ1-1
ASSANPGNTEAF
>TRBV9|12|TRBJ1-5
ASSADRSNQPQH
>TRBV29-1|11|TRBJ1-1
SGWTEPNTEVF
>TRBV6-6|10|TRBJ1-1
ASSLPPGEAF
>TRBV10-2|12|TRBJ1-5
ASSESGGRQPQH